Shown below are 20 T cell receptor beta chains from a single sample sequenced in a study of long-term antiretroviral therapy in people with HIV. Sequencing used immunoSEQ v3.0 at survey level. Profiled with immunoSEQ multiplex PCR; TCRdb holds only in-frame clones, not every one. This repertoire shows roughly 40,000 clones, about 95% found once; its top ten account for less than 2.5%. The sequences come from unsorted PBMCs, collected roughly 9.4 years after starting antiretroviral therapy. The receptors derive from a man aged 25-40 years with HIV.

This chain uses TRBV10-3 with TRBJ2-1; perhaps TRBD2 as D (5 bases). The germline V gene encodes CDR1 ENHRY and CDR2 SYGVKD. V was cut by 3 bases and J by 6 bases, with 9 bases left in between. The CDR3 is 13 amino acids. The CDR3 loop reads CAISDSSGNEQFF. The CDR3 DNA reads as TGTGCCATCAGTGACTCCAGCGGCAATGAGCAGTTCTTC.

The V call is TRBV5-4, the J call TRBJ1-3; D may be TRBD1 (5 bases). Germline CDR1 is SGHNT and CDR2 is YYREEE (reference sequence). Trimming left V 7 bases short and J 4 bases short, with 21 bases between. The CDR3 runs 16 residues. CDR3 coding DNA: TGTGCCAGCTCTGTCGGGGCAGCGAATCGCGGAAACACCATATATTTT. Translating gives CASSVGAANRGNTIYF.

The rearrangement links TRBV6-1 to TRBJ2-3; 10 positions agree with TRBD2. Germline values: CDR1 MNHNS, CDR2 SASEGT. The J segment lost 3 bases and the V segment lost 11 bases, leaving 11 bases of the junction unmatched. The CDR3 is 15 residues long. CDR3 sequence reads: CAVSGGALSTDTQYF. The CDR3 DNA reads TGTGCCGTAAGCGGGGGGGCTCTTAGTACAGATACGCAGTATTTT.

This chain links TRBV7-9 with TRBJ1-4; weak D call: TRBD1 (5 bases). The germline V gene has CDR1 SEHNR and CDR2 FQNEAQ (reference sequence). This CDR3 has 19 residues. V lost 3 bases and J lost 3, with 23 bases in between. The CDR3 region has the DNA TGTGCCAGCAGCTTTCCCGGACAAGGGTTTTTTCTGGCTAATGAAAAACTGTTTTTT. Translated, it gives CASSFPGQGFFLANEKLFF.

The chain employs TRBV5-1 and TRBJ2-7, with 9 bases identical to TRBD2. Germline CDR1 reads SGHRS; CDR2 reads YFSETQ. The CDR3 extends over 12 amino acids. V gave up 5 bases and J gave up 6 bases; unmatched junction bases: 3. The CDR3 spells CASRGSGGEQYV. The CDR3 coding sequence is TGCGCCAGCAGGGGTAGCGGGGGCGAGCAGTACGTC.

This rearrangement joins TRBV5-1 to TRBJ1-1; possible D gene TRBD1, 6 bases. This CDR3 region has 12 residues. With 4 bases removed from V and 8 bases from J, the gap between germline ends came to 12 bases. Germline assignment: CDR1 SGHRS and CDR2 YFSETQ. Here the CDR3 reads CASSLSQGEAFF. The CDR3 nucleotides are TGCGCCAGCAGCCTGTCACAGGGAGAAGCTTTCTTT.

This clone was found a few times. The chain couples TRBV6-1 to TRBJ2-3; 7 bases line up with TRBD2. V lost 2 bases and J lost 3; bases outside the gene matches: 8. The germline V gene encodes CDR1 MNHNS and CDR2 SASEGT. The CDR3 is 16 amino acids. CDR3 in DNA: TGTGCCAGCAGTGAACCTCCGGGGGGAGGTACAGATACGCAGTATTTT. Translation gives CASSEPPGGGTDTQYF.

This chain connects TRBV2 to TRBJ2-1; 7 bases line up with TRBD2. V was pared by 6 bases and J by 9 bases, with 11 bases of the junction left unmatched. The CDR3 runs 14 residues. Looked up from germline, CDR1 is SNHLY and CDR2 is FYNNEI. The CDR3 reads CASRPNLPGGEQFF. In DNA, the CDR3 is TGTGCCAGCAGGCCCAACCTCCCGGGGGGTGAGCAGTTCTTC.

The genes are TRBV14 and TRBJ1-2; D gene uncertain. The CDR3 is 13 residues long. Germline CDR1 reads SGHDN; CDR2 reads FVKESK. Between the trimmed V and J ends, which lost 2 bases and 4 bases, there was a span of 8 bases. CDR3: CASSQSGFYGYTF. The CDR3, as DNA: TGTGCCAGCAGCCAATCGGGCTTCTATGGCTACACCTTC.

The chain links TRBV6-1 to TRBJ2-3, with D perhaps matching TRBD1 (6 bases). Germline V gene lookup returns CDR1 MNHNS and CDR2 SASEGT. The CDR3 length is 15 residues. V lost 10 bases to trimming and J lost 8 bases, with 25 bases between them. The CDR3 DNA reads TGTGCCACCCTCGGCCAGAGGCGGCCACAGGGTACGCAGTATTTT. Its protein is CATLGQRRPQGTQYF.

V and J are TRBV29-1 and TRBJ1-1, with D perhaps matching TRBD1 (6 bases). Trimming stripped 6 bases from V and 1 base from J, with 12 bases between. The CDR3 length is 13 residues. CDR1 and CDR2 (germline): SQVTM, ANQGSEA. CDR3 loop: CSVDLTGNTEAFF. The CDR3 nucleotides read TGCAGCGTCGACCTGACAGGGAACACTGAAGCTTTCTTT.

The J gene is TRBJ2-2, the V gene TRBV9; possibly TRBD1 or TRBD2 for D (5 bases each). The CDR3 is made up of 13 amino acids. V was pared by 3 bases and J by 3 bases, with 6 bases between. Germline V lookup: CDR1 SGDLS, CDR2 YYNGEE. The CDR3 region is CASSGGDTGELFF. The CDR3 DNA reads TGTGCCAGCAGCGGAGGGGACACCGGGGAGCTGTTTTTT.

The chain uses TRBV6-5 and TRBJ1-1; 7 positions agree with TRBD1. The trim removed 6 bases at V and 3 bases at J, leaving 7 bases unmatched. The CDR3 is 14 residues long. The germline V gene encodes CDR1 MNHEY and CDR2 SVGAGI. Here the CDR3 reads CASRPTGPYTEAFF. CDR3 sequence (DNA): TGTGCCAGCAGGCCGACAGGGCCGTACACTGAAGCTTTCTTT.

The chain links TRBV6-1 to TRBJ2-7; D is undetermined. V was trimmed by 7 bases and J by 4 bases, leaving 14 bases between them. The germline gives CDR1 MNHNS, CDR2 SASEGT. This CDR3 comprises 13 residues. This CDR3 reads CASKGSSSYEQYV. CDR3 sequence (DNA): TGTGCCAGCAAGGGCAGTTCCTCTTACGAGCAGTACGTC.

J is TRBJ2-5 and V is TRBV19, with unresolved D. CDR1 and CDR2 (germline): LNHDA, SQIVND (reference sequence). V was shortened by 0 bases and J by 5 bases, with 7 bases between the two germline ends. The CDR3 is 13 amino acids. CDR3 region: CASSIDKGETQYF. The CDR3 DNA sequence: TGTGCCAGTAGTATAGACAAAGGGGAGACCCAGTACTTC.

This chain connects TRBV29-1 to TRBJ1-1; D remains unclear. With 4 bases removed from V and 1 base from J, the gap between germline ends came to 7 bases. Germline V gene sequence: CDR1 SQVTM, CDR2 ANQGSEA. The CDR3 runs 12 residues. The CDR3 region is CSVGGSNTEAFF. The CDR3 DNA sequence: TGCAGCGTTGGAGGGTCGAACACTGAAGCTTTCTTT.

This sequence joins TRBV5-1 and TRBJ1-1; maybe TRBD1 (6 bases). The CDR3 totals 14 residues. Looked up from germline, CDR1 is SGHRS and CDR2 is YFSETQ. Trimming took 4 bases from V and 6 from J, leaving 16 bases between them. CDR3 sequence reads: CASSPGHEDAEAFF. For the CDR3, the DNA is TGCGCCAGCAGCCCGGGACATGAGGACGCTGAAGCTTTCTTT. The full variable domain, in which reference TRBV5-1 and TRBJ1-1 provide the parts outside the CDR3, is KAGVTQTPRYLIKTRGQQVTLSCSPISGHRSVSWYQQTPGQGLQFLFEYFSETQRNKGNFPGRFSGRQFSNSRSEMNVSTLELGDSALYLCASSPGHEDAEAFFGQGTRLTVV.

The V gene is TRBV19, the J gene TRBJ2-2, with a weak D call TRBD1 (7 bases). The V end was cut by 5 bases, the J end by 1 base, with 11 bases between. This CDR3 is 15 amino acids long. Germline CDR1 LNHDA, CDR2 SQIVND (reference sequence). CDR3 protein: CASSRGTENTGELFF. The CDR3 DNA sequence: TGTGCCAGTAGTCGGGGGACAGAGAACACCGGGGAGCTGTTTTTT.

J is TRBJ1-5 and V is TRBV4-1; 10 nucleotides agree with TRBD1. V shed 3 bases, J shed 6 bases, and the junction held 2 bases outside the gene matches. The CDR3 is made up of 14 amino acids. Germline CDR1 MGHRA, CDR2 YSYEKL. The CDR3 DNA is TGCGCCAGCAGCCAGACAGGGGGCTTTCAGCCCCAGCATTTT. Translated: CASSQTGGFQPQHF.

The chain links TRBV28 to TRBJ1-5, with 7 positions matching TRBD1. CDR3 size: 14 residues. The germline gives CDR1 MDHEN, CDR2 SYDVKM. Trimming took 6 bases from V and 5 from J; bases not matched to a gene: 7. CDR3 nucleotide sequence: TGTGCCAGCAGGCTCGGACAGGTCGATCAGCCCCAGCATTTT. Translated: CASRLGQVDQPQHF.